One and the same sample provided the 6 T cell receptor beta chains below, sequenced in a study of blood T cell repertoires in COVID-19. Repertoires were generated with immunoSEQ multiplex PCR, while TCRdb's copy carries only in-frame clones and drops some. The sample lists 150,000 or so clones; around 79% were seen once. Sequencing used peripheral blood. The receptors were sampled from a woman in her sixties or seventies with COVID-19, enrolled during active disease.

The V gene is TRBV28, the J gene TRBJ1-2; 8 bases are a match to TRBD1. Germline V gene lookup returns CDR1 MDHEN and CDR2 SYDVKM. The trim removed 3 bases at V and 8 bases at J, leaving 5 bases unmatched. The CDR3 sequence is 13 residues long. The CDR3 region is CASSFGTGRGYTF. The CDR3 region has the DNA TGTGCCAGCAGTTTCGGGACAGGAAGGGGCTACACCTTC.

The rearrangement joins TRBV2 to TRBJ1-1, with D possibly being TRBD1 (6 bases). Trimming took 3 bases from V and 2 from J, leaving 13 bases between them. Germline-derived CDR1 and CDR2 are SNHLY and FYNNEI. The CDR3 runs to 15 residues. CDR3 region: CASSDGAGANTEAFF. CDR3 nucleotide sequence: TGTGCCAGCAGTGATGGGGCAGGGGCTAACACTGAAGCTTTCTTT.

The chain combines TRBV10-3 with TRBJ2-7; 8 bases map to TRBD1. Trimming removed 4 bases from V and 2 bases from J; junction bases left unmatched: 4. Germline V gene lookup returns CDR1 ENHRY and CDR2 SYGVKD. The CDR3 extends over 14 amino acids. The CDR3: CAISGQGSTYEQYF. The CDR3 region has the DNA TGTGCCATCAGTGGACAGGGGAGTACCTACGAGCAGTACTTC.

With regard to this clone: Other DNA sequences in this sample translate to the same CDR3. The V gene is TRBV5-1, the J gene TRBJ1-2, with D perhaps matching TRBD1 (6 bases). This CDR3 has 14 residues. The germline V and J ends were trimmed by 0 bases and 2 bases, with 8 bases remaining between them. In germline, CDR1 is SGHRS, CDR2 YFSETQ. As DNA, the CDR3 is TGCGCCAGCAGCTTGGTAACAGGGAACTATGGCTACACCTTC. Translation gives CASSLVTGNYGYTF.

The chain is built from TRBV9 and TRBJ2-2; perhaps TRBD2 as D (5 bases). Trimming removed 4 bases from V and 5 bases from J, with 15 bases in between. In germline, CDR1 is SGDLS, CDR2 YYNGEE. The CDR3 runs 15 residues. CDR3 DNA: TGTGCCAGCAGCCGGCACCAGTCGGGGACCGGGGAGCTGTTTTTT. This encodes CASSRHQSGTGELFF.

The chain links TRBV28 to TRBJ2-7; TRBD2 matches 11 bases. After removal of 5 bases from V and 0 bases from J, the junction contained 6 bases not matched to a gene. CDR1 is MDHEN and CDR2 is SYDVKM in the germline V gene. The CDR3 has 16 residues. The CDR3 region has the DNA TGTGCCAGCAGTCCTAGCGGGGGGTACAACTCCTACGAGCAGTACTTC. Amino acids: CASSPSGGYNSYEQYF.